A selection of T cell receptor beta chains follows, all from one sample in a study of blood T cell repertoires in COVID-19. Some clones are missing from TCRdb's copy, which holds only in-frame ones; the method was immunoSEQ multiplex PCR. The data contain over 200,000 clones, approximately 84% of them singletons. Material: PBMCs or T cells enriched from blood (not recorded which). All receptors come from a man aged 55-75 years who had recovered from COVID-19. CDR3s leave out the opening cysteine and the closing phenylalanine or tryptophan. The order of the fields is V gene, CDR3 protein.

TRBV4-2,ASTQGPGGGHTDTQY
TRBV10-3,AIKGDRGYTEAF
TRBV4-3,ASSQEAGGGPNQPQH
TRBV6-1,ASSEVRTSTEAF
TRBV19,ASSRRTGGNNEQF
TRBV12-5,ASGLVPGVKETQY
TRBV7-9,ASSQSRDTSEAF
TRBV28,ASKPGAAGYSNQPQH
TRBV4-2,ASSQGGWLDVTDTQY
TRBV5-1,ASSLSGQGGYNEQF
TRBV19,ASMRETRAGNTIY
TRBV6-5,ASRRTGDEGYT
TRBV19,ATRQGHNSPLH
TRBV3-1/TRBV3-2,ASSRQAGAGTEAF
TRBV25-1,ASSLHAGAGEQY
TRBV3-1/TRBV3-2,ASSHATGINYGYT
TRBV15,ATSSRDRREAF
TRBV5-1,ASSFRQGLGTEAF
TRBV5-6,ASSLAGRAGYT